These 25 T cell receptor beta chains were sequenced from one sample in a study of T cells after posttransplantation cyclophosphamide. Sequencing used immunoSEQ multiplex PCR; TCRdb keeps in-frame clones, though not all of them. The table lists roughly 2,500 clones, with no singletons. Cyclophosphamide on days +3 and +4 followed busulfan-fludarabine conditioning and a marrow graft. The input for sequencing was PBMCs, taken 32 days after allogeneic stem cell transplant with posttransplant cyclophosphamide. All receptors come from a female patient aged 50-59 years who received an allogeneic stem cell transplant from a related donor, was CMV-positive, and had no GVHD. The T cells may come from the graft donor.

By frequency in the sample, this clone is medium-sized (0.01 to 0.1%). The V gene is TRBV11-2, the J gene TRBJ2-1; D perhaps matches TRBD1 (6 bases). The length of the CDR3 is 15 residues. The V gene lost 3 bases and the J gene lost 6 bases, with 15 bases spanning the gap. Looked up from germline, CDR1 is SGHAT and CDR2 is FQNNGV. In nucleotides, the CDR3 is TGTGCCAGCAGCTTTCGGCAGTTCAGGGGCAATGAGCAGTTCTTC. Translated, it gives CASSFRQFRGNEQFF.

This clone is judged medium-sized. The chain carries TRBV27 and TRBJ2-1, with D perhaps TRBD2 (6 bases). This CDR3 is built from 16 residues. Looked up from germline, CDR1 is MNHEY and CDR2 is SMNVEV (reference sequence). V lost 7 bases and J 0 bases, leaving 16 bases between the germline ends. CDR3 bases: TGTGCCAGCACCCGAGTCGGGGGAAGCTCCTACAATGAGCAGTTCTTC. Translating gives CASTRVGGSSYNEQFF.

The sample holds a few counts of this clone. This rearrangement joins TRBV29-1 to TRBJ1-2; maybe TRBD1 (5 bases). The CDR3 is made up of 9 amino acids. Germline assignment: CDR1 SQVTM and CDR2 ANQGSEA. The V end lost 7 bases, the J end lost 9 bases, and 9 bases lay between the germline ends. CDR3 DNA sequence: TGCAGCGGGGGGGAACGCTACACCTTC. Its protein is CSGGERYTF.

Sample share makes this clone medium-sized. The chain couples TRBV11-2 to TRBJ2-1; D is unclear. Germline CDR1 and CDR2: SGHAT and FQNNGV. Deletions cut 3 bases from V and 1 base from J, with 7 bases between. The CDR3 spans 14 residues. CDR3 loop: CASSFQTSYNEQFF. The DNA for the CDR3 is TGTGCCAGCAGCTTTCAGACATCCTACAATGAGCAGTTCTTC.

At least ten counts were recorded for this clone. The chain is built from TRBV7-9 and TRBJ2-7, with 9 bases lining up with TRBD1. The germline V gene has CDR1 SEHNR and CDR2 FQNEAQ (reference sequence). Losses at the gene ends were 3 bases for V and 6 bases for J; bases not matched to a gene: 6. The CDR3 is 14 amino acids. The CDR3 DNA is TGTGCCAGCAGCTTTCGGGACAGGGTGGGCGAGCAGTACTTC. It yields the protein CASSFRDRVGEQYF.

Sample share makes this clone medium-sized. At one boundary the junction diverges from the germline segment, which might be a read error. V usage is TRBV7-2 and J usage is TRBJ2-7; 7 bases fit TRBD2. The CDR3 totals 18 residues. Germline V CDR1 and CDR2: SGHTA, FQGNSA. The chain's CDR3 is CASSSLAPAATSLKKGNF. DNA of the CDR3: TGTGCCAGCAGTTCCCTCGCCCCTGCGGCGACTAGCCTAAAAAAGGGGAACTTC.

By sample fraction, this clone is medium-sized. This sequence joins TRBV4-1 and TRBJ2-1; a possible D gene is TRBD2 (6 bases). Trimming shortened V by 1 base and J by 6 bases, and 10 bases separated the two germline ends. The germline gives CDR1 MGHRA, CDR2 YSYEKL. This CDR3 spans 14 amino acids. The CDR3 coding sequence is TGCGCCAGCAGCCAAGCGGGGAGGATCAATGAGCAGTTCTTC. Amino acids: CASSQAGRINEQFF.

This clone was observed many times. The genes are TRBV30 and TRBJ1-1; D perhaps matches TRBD1 (5 bases). V gave up 1 base and J gave up 0 bases, with 9 bases separating them. CDR1 GTSNPN and CDR2 SVGIG come from the germline V gene (reference sequence). The CDR3 sequence is 14 residues long. The CDR3, as DNA: TGTGCCTGGAGTGCGACAGCAATGAACACTGAAGCTTTCTTT. Protein sequence: CAWSATAMNTEAFF. Full variable domain (outside the CDR3, taken from reference TRBV30 and TRBJ1-1): SQTIHQWPATLVQPVGSPLSLECTVEGTSNPNLYWYRQAAGRGLQLLFYSVGIGQISSEVPQNLSASRPQDRQFILSSKKLLLSDSGFYLCAWSATAMNTEAFFGQGTRLTVV.

This clone was observed many times. The chain employs TRBV7-3 and TRBJ1-2; 7 nucleotides match TRBD1. V shed 4 bases and J 6 bases; nucleotides not matched to a gene: 5. This CDR3 has 13 residues. From germline, CDR1 is SGHTA and CDR2 FQGTGA. The CDR3 spells CASSSRQGDGYTF. The CDR3, as DNA: TGTGCCAGCAGCTCCCGACAGGGAGATGGCTACACCTTC.

Relative to its sample, this clone is medium-sized (0.01 to 0.1%). J is TRBJ2-1 and V is TRBV5-1, with 8 nucleotides matching TRBD1. The CDR3 length is 15 residues. Trimming removed 3 bases from V and 5 bases from J; junction bases left unmatched: 7. Germline assignment: CDR1 SGHRS and CDR2 YFSETQ. In DNA, the CDR3 is TGCGCCAGCAGCTACGGACAGGGCCTAAACAATGAGCAGTTCTTC. Amino acid sequence: CASSYGQGLNNEQFF.

This clone was detected many times. V usage is TRBV25-1 and J usage is TRBJ1-1; D remains unclear. The V and J ends lost 3 bases and 2 bases respectively, with 4 bases between them. The CDR3 sequence is 12 residues long. Per germline, CDR1 MGHDK and CDR2 SYGVNS. DNA of the CDR3: TGTGCCAGCAGTGACCTAAACACTGAAGCTTTCTTT. This sequence encodes CASSDLNTEAFF.

This clone was recorded many times. The chain couples TRBV12-3 or TRBV12-4 to TRBJ2-2; D possibly corresponds to TRBD2 (5 bases). CDR3 length equals 13 residues. Trimming left V 7 bases short and J 5 bases short, with 11 bases between. This CDR3 reads CASTRQRTGELFF. The DNA for the CDR3 is TGTGCCAGCACCCGCCAGCGGACCGGGGAGCTGTTTTTT.

This clone was recorded at least ten times. V gene TRBV5-4 combines with J gene TRBJ2-3; TRBD1 might be the D (5 bases). The germline V gene has CDR1 SGHNT and CDR2 YYREEE (reference sequence). V lost 0 bases and J lost 2, with 13 bases in between. The CDR3 totals 16 residues. The CDR3 region has the DNA TGTGCCAGCAGCTTGGTCGTAGACAGTAACACAGATACGCAGTATTTT. Amino acid sequence: CASSLVVDSNTDTQYF.

This clone was seen repeatedly, ten times or more. The genes are TRBV4-2 and TRBJ2-5; no firm D call. Between the trimmed V and J ends, which lost 3 bases and 2 bases, there was a span of 13 bases. Germline-derived CDR1 and CDR2 are LGHNA and YNFKEQ. This CDR3 contains 15 residues. The CDR3 here is CASSQYWAQQETQYF. The CDR3 DNA sequence: TGTGCCAGCAGCCAGTATTGGGCGCAACAAGAGACCCAGTACTTC.

This clone was counted a few times. The chain links TRBV28 to TRBJ1-6; a possible D gene is TRBD1 (6 bases). The length of the CDR3 is 15 residues. From germline, CDR1 is MDHEN and CDR2 SYDVKM. Trimming took off 7 bases at V and 6 bases at J, with 16 bases between the two ends. The CDR3 bases are TGTGCCAGCATCCTAGGAGGACAGACTAATTCACCCCTCCACTTT. Protein product: CASILGGQTNSPLHF.

At least ten counts were recorded for this clone. The V gene is TRBV30, the J gene TRBJ2-7; D unclear. Germline V CDR1 and CDR2: GTSNPN, SVGIG (reference sequence). CDR3 length: 11 residues. V shed 3 bases and J shed 3 bases, with 6 bases lying between them. CDR3 sequence (DNA): TGTGCCTGGAGCGCCAGCTACGAGCAGTACTTC. It translates to CAWSASYEQYF.

This clone was detected ten times or more. The chain uses TRBV18 and TRBJ2-7; 7 nucleotides agree with TRBD2. This CDR3 contains 15 residues. Looked up from germline, CDR1 is KGHSH and CDR2 is LQKENI. The V and J ends lost 0 bases and 7 bases, in that order; junction bases with no gene match: 9. The CDR3 sequence: CASSPPVAGPEEQYF. The CDR3 bases are TGTGCCAGCTCACCACCGGTAGCGGGCCCGGAAGAGCAGTACTTC.

This clone is termed medium-sized. The chain recombines TRBV6-2 or TRBV6-3 with TRBJ2-5, with D perhaps TRBD2 (5 bases). With 5 bases removed from V and 5 bases from J, the gap between germline ends came to 9 bases. Per germline, CDR1 MNHEY and CDR2 SVGEGT. The CDR3 is made up of 12 amino acids. The CDR3 reads CASSRGVETQYF. In DNA, the CDR3 is TGTGCCAGCAGTCGGGGAGTTGAGACCCAGTACTTC.

This clone was observed at least ten times. The V gene is TRBV6-1, the J gene TRBJ1-4; 8 nucleotides align to TRBD1. This CDR3 spans 14 amino acids. V shed 7 bases, J shed 9 bases, and the junction held 10 bases outside the gene matches. Germline V CDR1 and CDR2: MNHNS, SASEGT. The CDR3: CASILDRVRKKLFF. The DNA for the CDR3 is TGTGCCAGCATCCTGGACAGGGTTAGGAAAAAACTGTTTTTT.

This clone was recorded at least ten times. The gene calls are TRBV12-5 and TRBJ2-1, with a tentative D call TRBD2 (6 bases). V shed 5 bases and J shed 12 bases, with 14 bases lying between them. The CDR3 totals 12 residues. The germline CDR1 and CDR2 sequences are LGHNT and FRNRAP. CDR3 sequence: CASGPPRGGQFF. The CDR3 nucleotides are TGTGCTAGTGGTCCTCCAAGGGGAGGGCAGTTCTTC.

This clone was recorded at least ten times. The gene calls are TRBV19 and TRBJ2-2; TRBD1 agrees at 12 bases. The V gene's germline CDR1 is LNHDA and CDR2 SQIVND (reference sequence). The CDR3 consists of 15 residues. The J segment lost 7 bases and the V segment lost 3 bases, leaving 3 bases of the junction unmatched. The CDR3 sequence is CASSMGTGGLGELFF. The CDR3, as DNA: TGTGCCAGTAGTATGGGGACAGGGGGCCTCGGGGAGCTGTTTTTT.

In its sample, this clone is large. The rearrangement uses TRBV19 and TRBJ2-1; D is unresolved. Germline CDR1 reads LNHDA; CDR2 reads SQIVND (reference sequence). This CDR3 region has 14 residues. The ends were cut back, 6 bases at V and 6 bases at J, with 15 bases in the middle. The CDR3 DNA follows: TGTGCCAGTAGGCTATATAGCTCCGGCAATGAGCAGTTCTTC. Its protein is CASRLYSSGNEQFF.

This clone was found many times. This chain links TRBV12-3 or TRBV12-4 with TRBJ1-4; D uncertain. The CDR3 has 13 residues. V lost 4 bases and J lost 5, with 8 bases in between. In DNA, the CDR3 is TGTGCCAGCAGTTCCCAGGAGAATGAAAAACTGTTTTTT. Its protein is CASSSQENEKLFF.

This clone was counted ten times or more. The rearrangement uses TRBV4-3 and TRBJ2-2; a weak D match, TRBD2 (5 bases). Germline CDR1 reads LGHNA; CDR2 reads YSLEER. CDR3 length equals 16 residues. V was trimmed by 1 base and J by 8 bases, leaving 17 bases between them. CDR3 sequence reads: CASSQAWTQKRGELFF. The CDR3 nucleotides are TGCGCCAGCAGCCAAGCATGGACTCAAAAACGAGGGGAGCTGTTTTTT.

This clone is medium-sized within its sample. The chain employs TRBV19 and TRBJ2-7; D perhaps matches TRBD1 (6 bases). Germline CDR1 reads LNHDA; CDR2 reads SQIVND (reference sequence). V shed 3 bases and J shed 6 bases, with 24 bases lying between them. This CDR3 has 17 amino acids. CDR3: CASSIGRGPASSIEQYF. The CDR3 DNA is TGTGCCAGTAGTATCGGCAGGGGCCCCGCATCTTCAATCGAGCAGTACTTC.